This T cell receptor (beta chain) appears in the sequencing data of a study of blood T cell repertoires in COVID-19. Looking at the study overall: Italy, Spain and the United States were the sources of the convalescent and acute COVID-19 samples. Nucleic acid was either cDNA or gDNA, and it came from T cells, B-cell-depleted T cells, or PBMCs.

There are 13 residues in the CDR3. Germline V gives CDR1 SGHVS, CDR2 FQNEAQ. Between the trimmed V and J ends, which lost 4 bases and 5 bases, there was a span of 10 bases. Original processing methods: By means of reference gene primer amplification, nucleated cell counts were estimated. Sequencing was performed with immunoSEQ multiplex PCR; in TCRdb, only in-frame clones are kept and a portion is missing. V and J calls and clone size are given by that table; D and trimming were obtained from the DNA. The table lists fewer than 55,000 clones, under 90% of them singletons, with 7.5% to 10% in the top ten.

This TCR came from a man at least 80 years old with active or convalescent COVID-19. The sample consisted of peripheral blood. The chain recombines TRBV7-8 with TRBJ2-3; tentatively, D is TRBD1 (5 bases). CDR3 amino acids: CASSSRQQDTQYF. The CDR3 DNA reads TGTGCCAGCAGCTCTAGACAGCAAGATACGCAGTATTTT.